The following is a T cell receptor (beta chain) sequence with its context. As yet, its antigen is unknown. This record comes from a study of cytomegalovirus exposure and HLA in healthy donors. With 60 Vbeta and 13 Jbeta primers, the PCR was carried out. Assay: immunoSEQ multiplex PCR; the TCRdb copy retains only in-frame clones and omits some. The repertoire holds 150,000 to 200,000 clones, roughly four fifths seen once, with 4.1% in the top ten. The CDR3 is 17 amino acids. Germline values: CDR1 SGHRS, CDR2 YFSETQ. Trimming took 4 bases from V and 5 from J; bases not matched to a gene: 18. Study-wide findings and caveats: Earlier analysis found most TCR beta V segments productive about 90% or about 30% of the time.

The chain employs TRBV5-1 and TRBJ2-7; 7 nucleotides line up with TRBD1. The source is a man aged 50 to 60 in good health and CMV-seropositive. Sequencing was carried out using PBMCs. The CDR3 nucleotides are TGCGCCAGCAGCCCCTTAGCCGAACAGGGGCCTACCCACGAGCAGTACTTC. This sequence encodes CASSPLAEQGPTHEQYF.